This T cell receptor (beta chain) was retrieved from a study of T cell responses to AZD1222 COVID-19 vaccine. Some clones are missing from TCRdb's copy, which holds only in-frame ones; the method was immunoSEQ multiplex PCR. The sample gives roughly 140,000 clones, roughly 80% of which show up once; 4.1% is in the top ten. This clone was counted only a few times. The sequence came from an adult in good health. The specimen was peripheral blood, collected on day 0 of MenACWY control vaccination.

The CDR3 protein is CASSPIEGAALNYGYTF. The CDR3, as DNA: TGTGCCAGCTCACCGATCGAGGGGGCAGCTCTTAACTATGGCTACACCTTC. The rearrangement links TRBV18 to TRBJ1-2, with 7 bases identical to TRBD1. This CDR3 spans 17 amino acids. With 3 bases clipped from V and 1 base from J, the junction kept 11 bases outside the gene matches. In germline, CDR1 is KGHSH, CDR2 LQKENI. The full variable domain, with the rest looked up from reference TRBV18 and TRBJ1-2, is NAGVMQNPRHLVRRRGQEARLRCSPMKGHSHVYWYRQLPEEGLKFMVYLQKENIIDESGMPKERFSAEFPKEGPSILRIQQVVRGDSAAYFCASSPIEGAALNYGYTFGSGTRLTVV.